This TCR beta chain was sequenced for a study of blood T cell repertoires in COVID-19. Study background: Whether acute or convalescent, the COVID-19 samples came from the United States, Italy and Spain.

In Cohort 3, a recovered donor had either two negative PCRs, clearance, or symptom resolution. Source study methods: Estimation of nucleated cell counts relied on the amplification of reference gene primers. Produced via immunoSEQ multiplex PCR; TCRdb's table is partial and in-frame only. D and trimming were read from the DNA, whereas the V and J calls and clone size are those reported in that table. The sample has 100,000 or so clones, 70% to 90% seen once. Germline V gives CDR1 SGDLS, CDR2 YYNGEE. The CDR3 loop spans 14 amino acids. The V gene lost 0 bases and the J gene lost 7 bases, with 11 bases spanning the gap.

The receptor was derived from a woman aged 45 to 65 who had recovered from COVID-19. The specimen sequenced was PBMCs or T cells enriched from blood (not recorded which). The chain links TRBV9 to TRBJ2-1, with D perhaps TRBD2 (6 bases). CDR3 protein: CASSVAGDSNEQFF. The CDR3 nucleotides read TGTGCCAGCAGCGTAGCGGGAGACAGTAATGAGCAGTTCTTC.